This passage covers 22 T cell receptor beta chains from one sample sequenced in a study of chemoradiotherapy in HPV16-positive cancers. Assay: immunoSEQ multiplex PCR; the TCRdb copy retains only in-frame clones and omits some. The repertoire holds fewer than 4,500 clones, with approximately 94% as singletons. Sampling was conducted from a patient who underwent chemoradiotherapy. These receptors all stem from a human donor with HPV-associated anogenital cancer.

A single count supports this clone. The V and J genes are TRBV4-1 and TRBJ1-2, with 10 nucleotides matching TRBD1. CDR3 length: 17 residues. Germline assignment: CDR1 MGHRA and CDR2 YSYEKL. After removal of 0 bases from V and 2 bases from J, the junction contained 6 bases not matched to a gene. The CDR3 spells CASSQEAGQGRNYGYTF. The CDR3 DNA reads TGCGCCAGCAGCCAAGAAGCGGGACAGGGGCGAAACTATGGCTACACCTTC.

This clone was counted once. This sequence joins TRBV30 and TRBJ2-7; D possibly matches TRBD1 or TRBD2 (6 bases each). V lost 3 bases to trimming and J lost 0 bases, with 9 bases between them. The CDR3 is made up of 13 amino acids. Germline V gene lookup returns CDR1 GTSNPN and CDR2 SVGIG (reference sequence). CDR3 residues: CAWSRGHSYEQYF. CDR3 nucleotide sequence: TGTGCCTGGAGCCGGGGGCACTCCTACGAGCAGTACTTC.

The rearrangement joins TRBV4-3 to TRBJ1-4, with D possibly matching TRBD1 (5 bases). The ends were cut back, 6 bases at V and 0 bases at J, with 23 bases in the middle. CDR1 LGHNA and CDR2 YSLEER come from the germline V gene. This CDR3 is 19 amino acids long. The chain's CDR3 is CASSSGIGDLGATNEKLFF. CDR3 DNA sequence: TGCGCCAGCAGTTCCGGCATAGGGGACCTTGGGGCAACTAATGAAAAACTGTTTTTT.

This clone was seen once. The CDR3 sequence is CASSERGGEPYYNSPLHF. In DNA form, the CDR3 reads TGTGCCAGCAGTGAAAGAGGAGGGGAGCCCTACTATAATTCACCCCTCCACTTT. The V gene is TRBV6-1, the J gene TRBJ1-6, with D perhaps TRBD1 (5 bases). The germline V gene encodes CDR1 MNHNS and CDR2 SASEGT. V was trimmed by 2 bases and J by 3 bases, leaving 17 bases between them. The CDR3 covers 18 residues.

This clone is a singleton in its sample. This rearrangement joins TRBV5-6 to TRBJ1-1; 9 nucleotides line up with TRBD1. Germline V gene sequence: CDR1 SGHDT, CDR2 YYEEEE. The trim removed 5 bases at V and 6 bases at J, leaving 8 bases unmatched. The CDR3 consists of 14 residues. The CDR3 nucleotides read TGTGCCAGCAGTCTCGACAGGGGGTTTGCTGAAGCTTTCTTT. As protein: CASSLDRGFAEAFF.

This clone was counted once. The chain joins TRBV2 to TRBJ1-2, with D possibly TRBD1 on 5 matching bases. The CDR3 totals 13 residues. V was pared by 10 bases and J by 13 bases, with 25 bases between. Germline V gene sequence: CDR1 SNHLY, CDR2 FYNNEI. The chain's CDR3 is CATNPTLAGPSTF. Here the CDR3 DNA reads TGTGCCACCAACCCGACTTTGGCAGGGCCAAGCACCTTC.

V and J are TRBV25-1 and TRBJ2-7, with 9 positions matching TRBD2. In germline, CDR1 is MGHDK, CDR2 SYGVNS. V lost 4 bases, J lost 5 bases, and 9 bases stayed unmatched. This CDR3 contains 15 residues. The CDR3 sequence is CASSAWRGGLNEQYF. In DNA form, the CDR3 reads TGTGCCAGCAGTGCTTGGCGGGGGGGTTTGAACGAGCAGTACTTC.

This clone has a single count. The CDR3 region is CASSYDGEINEKLFF. For the CDR3, the DNA is TGTGCCAGCAGTTACGATGGGGAGATTAATGAAAAACTGTTTTTT. The rearrangement joins TRBV6-6 to TRBJ1-4; unclear D gene. There are 15 residues in the CDR3. Trimming took off 2 bases at V and 4 bases at J, with 11 bases between the two ends. Germline V gives CDR1 MNHNY, CDR2 SVGAGI (reference sequence).

The chain combines TRBV5-6 with TRBJ1-2; perhaps TRBD1 as D (6 bases). The germline gives CDR1 SGHDT, CDR2 YYEEEE. There are 16 residues in the CDR3. V was trimmed by 0 bases and J by 7 bases, leaving 19 bases between them. The CDR3 spells CASSLGQVGAVGGYTF. The DNA of the CDR3 is TGTGCCAGCAGCTTGGGACAGGTGGGCGCCGTCGGTGGCTACACCTTC.

V and J are TRBV29-1 and TRBJ2-1; D is uncertain. This CDR3 has 11 amino acids. Deletions cut 3 bases from V and 5 bases from J, with 5 bases between. Germline V lookup: CDR1 SQVTM, CDR2 ANQGSEA. The CDR3 DNA sequence: TGCAGCGTTGAGCAGGACAATGAGCAGTTCTTC. This sequence encodes CSVEQDNEQFF.

The chain joins TRBV7-3 to TRBJ2-1, with D perhaps matching TRBD1 (5 bases). This CDR3 region has 15 residues. Per germline, CDR1 SGHTA and CDR2 FQGTGA. Trimming pared 1 base from V and 10 bases from J, leaving 17 bases between. DNA of the CDR3: TGTGCCAGCAGCTTAATGGCCTCGACAGTGGGAGAGCAGTTCTTC. Translated: CASSLMASTVGEQFF.

V is TRBV11-2 and J is TRBJ1-1, with TRBD1 as a possible D gene (5 bases). Germline CDR1 is SGHAT and CDR2 is FQNNGV. The CDR3 is 14 amino acids. V was shortened by 1 base and J by 1 base, with 7 bases between the two germline ends. This CDR3 is CASSLVGGNTEAFF. The CDR3 coding sequence is TGTGCCAGCAGCTTAGTGGGGGGGAACACTGAAGCTTTCTTT.

This clone has only a few counts. This sequence joins TRBV6-1 and TRBJ1-6; D is uncertain. The V end was cut by 0 bases, the J end by 13 bases, with 10 bases between. The V gene's germline CDR1 is MNHNS and CDR2 SASEGT. The CDR3 is 13 amino acids. In nucleotides, the CDR3 is TGTGCCAGCAGTGAAGCCTCTATCCGTCCCCTCCACTTT. It encodes CASSEASIRPLHF.

The chain links TRBV28 to TRBJ2-7; perhaps D is TRBD1 or TRBD2 (5 bases each). The CDR3 spans 13 residues. Germline V gene sequence: CDR1 MDHEN, CDR2 SYDVKM. The ends were cut back, 6 bases at V and 3 bases at J, with 12 bases in the middle. The CDR3 DNA is TGTGCCAGCAGCCTTGGGACCTTCTACGAGCAGTACTTC. Translation gives CASSLGTFYEQYF.

The V and J genes are TRBV5-1 and TRBJ1-1; 8 bases map to TRBD1. The trim removed 3 bases at V and 6 bases at J, leaving 7 bases unmatched. CDR1 is SGHRS and CDR2 is YFSETQ in the germline V gene. The CDR3 spans 14 residues. CDR3 bases: TGCGCCAGCAGCTCGACAGGGGTTGGGCCTGAAGCTTTCTTT. Amino acid sequence: CASSSTGVGPEAFF.

CDR3 sequence reads: CASSQGVYGYTF. As DNA, the CDR3 is TGTGCCAGCAGCCAAGGGGTCTATGGCTACACCTTC. V gene TRBV14 combines with J gene TRBJ1-2; D gene uncertain. This CDR3 has 12 amino acids. V was cut by 1 base and J by 4 bases, with 4 bases left in between. Germline lookup yields CDR1 SGHDN and CDR2 FVKESK.

The V call is TRBV2, the J call TRBJ1-2; TRBD1 matches at 10 bases. J lost 5 bases, V lost 2 bases, and 8 bases had no gene match. The CDR3 runs to 16 residues. Looked up from germline, CDR1 is SNHLY and CDR2 is FYNNEI. Written as DNA, the CDR3 is TGTGCCAGCAGTGAAATTGGACAGGGGGTTCTTTATGGCTACACCTTC. This codes for CASSEIGQGVLYGYTF.

V gene TRBV6-5 combines with J gene TRBJ1-2, with D possibly being TRBD1 (6 bases). Germline CDR1 and CDR2: MNHEY and SVGAGI. Trimming removed 6 bases from V and 4 bases from J, with 15 bases in between. This CDR3 has 14 amino acids. The CDR3 is CASSLTRGSYGYTF. The CDR3 DNA sequence: TGTGCCAGCAGCCTCACCAGGGGTAGCTATGGCTACACCTTC.

Only one count was recorded for this clone. The chain employs TRBV4-1 and TRBJ1-5; TRBD1 is a possible D gene (5 bases). Trimming took off 1 base at V and 1 base at J, with 8 bases between the two ends. CDR1 MGHRA and CDR2 YSYEKL come from the germline V gene. This CDR3 has 15 residues. The CDR3 DNA reads TGCGCCAGCAGCCAAGTCGCAGGGAGCAATCAGCCCCAGCATTTT. Amino acids: CASSQVAGSNQPQHF.

The chain recombines TRBV2 with TRBJ1-4; 9 nucleotides agree with TRBD1. The CDR3 sequence is 19 residues long. The trim removed 6 bases at V and 8 bases at J, leaving 22 bases unmatched. Germline CDR1 and CDR2: SNHLY and FYNNEI. The CDR3 protein is CASSDEGQGLTYPSEKLFF. The CDR3 DNA is TGTGCCAGCAGCGACGAGGGACAGGGTTTAACTTATCCATCAGAAAAACTGTTTTTT.

CDR3: CATGLAGGGQPQHF. CDR3 DNA: TGTGCCACCGGGTTAGCGGGGGGCGGTCAGCCCCAGCATTTT. The chain employs TRBV15 and TRBJ1-5; D perhaps matches TRBD1 (6 bases). The V and J ends lost 8 bases and 6 bases respectively, with 17 bases between them. This CDR3 has 14 amino acids. CDR1 and CDR2 from the germline V gene are LNHNV and YYDKDF (reference sequence). Filled out from reference TRBV15 and TRBJ1-5, the complete variable domain reads DAMVIQNPRYQVTQFGKPVTLSCSQTLNHNVMYWYQQKSSQAPKLLFHYYDKDFNNEADTPDNFQSRRPNTSFCFLDIRSPGLGDTAMYLCATGLAGGGQPQHFGDGTRLSIL.

This chain connects TRBV6-4 to TRBJ1-2; D gene unclear. Deletions cut 5 bases from V and 8 bases from J, with 15 bases between. This CDR3 contains 13 residues. Germline values: CDR1 MRHNA, CDR2 SNTAGT. The CDR3 sequence: CASSTDEAHGYTF. The CDR3 DNA reads as TGTGCCAGCAGTACGGACGAGGCACACGGCTACACCTTC.